Presented here are 19 T cell receptor beta chains from one specimen sequenced in a study of cytomegalovirus exposure and HLA in healthy donors. Use of 60 Vbeta and 13 Jbeta primers characterized the PCR. Some clones are missing from TCRdb's copy, which holds only in-frame ones; the method was immunoSEQ multiplex PCR. The sample has 150,000 to 200,000 clones; approximately 76% are singletons. The sequencing sample was made of PBMCs. Source of these receptors: a woman under 30 in good health and CMV-seropositive.

The chain recombines TRBV30 with TRBJ2-7; D is perhaps TRBD2 (5 bases). The CDR3 totals 12 residues. Per the germline V gene, CDR1 is GTSNPN and CDR2 is SVGIG (reference sequence). Trimming cost V 0 bases and J 8 bases, with 11 bases left between them. The CDR3 loop is CAWSVRDAQQYF. CDR3 sequence (DNA): TGTGCCTGGAGTGTACGGGATGCTCAGCAGTACTTC.

The CDR3 sequence is CAWGTGSIDEQYF. Written as DNA, the CDR3 is TGTGCCTGGGGGACAGGTTCGATCGACGAGCAGTACTTC. The rearrangement uses TRBV30 and TRBJ2-7, with 8 positions matching TRBD1. CDR1 and CDR2 (germline): GTSNPN, SVGIG (reference sequence). The J segment lost 5 bases and the V segment lost 5 bases, leaving 8 bases of the junction unmatched. This CDR3 region has 13 residues.

V gene TRBV5-1 combines with J gene TRBJ2-5, with D possibly TRBD2 on 5 matching bases. Germline assignment: CDR1 SGHRS and CDR2 YFSETQ. The CDR3 has 16 amino acids. Trimming took off 4 bases at V and 3 bases at J, with 19 bases between the two ends. CDR3 sequence reads: CASSLRSGSPKETQYF. In nucleotides, the CDR3 is TGCGCCAGCAGCCTAAGGAGCGGATCCCCGAAAGAGACCCAGTACTTC.

This rearrangement joins TRBV2 to TRBJ1-2; 7 bases match TRBD1. The CDR3 has 14 amino acids. V trimming: 6 bases; J trimming: 4 bases; junction bases outside the gene matches: 8. Germline CDR1 SNHLY, CDR2 FYNNEI. CDR3 nucleotide sequence: TGTGCCAGCAGACTCGGGACAGCGGGCTATGGCTACACCTTC. Protein sequence: CASRLGTAGYGYTF.

V and J are TRBV19 and TRBJ2-5; maybe TRBD1 (5 bases). Germline CDR1 and CDR2: LNHDA and SQIVND (reference sequence). V lost 1 base and J lost 1, with 13 bases in between. The CDR3 length is 16 residues. CDR3 sequence: CASSIVLGQIQETQYF. Written as DNA, the CDR3 is TGTGCCAGTAGTATAGTGTTGGGGCAGATCCAAGAGACCCAGTACTTC.

The J gene is TRBJ2-5, the V gene TRBV28; D is uncertain. The J call is in doubt because the DNA end fits TRBJ2-7 better. The CDR3 is made up of 12 amino acids. Germline V gives CDR1 MDHEN, CDR2 SYDVKM. The CDR3 is CASSSPGYEQYF. CDR3 sequence (DNA): TGTGCCAGCAGCTCCCCAGGCTACGAGCAGTACTTC.

The chain links TRBV5-1 to TRBJ2-5, with 9 bases lining up with TRBD1. The junction had 10 bases not matched to a gene; V was cut back by 4 bases and J by 6 bases. From germline, CDR1 is SGHRS and CDR2 YFSETQ. The CDR3 extends over 15 amino acids. In DNA form, the CDR3 reads TGCGCCAGCAGCGCCACCGGGACAGGGAGGAAGACCCAGTACTTC. Translation: CASSATGTGRKTQYF.

The V call is TRBV5-1, the J call TRBJ2-1; D might be TRBD2 (6 bases). Trimming took off 4 bases at V and 8 bases at J, with 16 bases between the two ends. The germline V gene has CDR1 SGHRS and CDR2 YFSETQ. The CDR3 length is 14 residues. The CDR3 loop is CASSPSTSRDEQFF. For the CDR3, the DNA is TGCGCCAGCAGCCCCAGTACTAGCCGCGATGAGCAGTTCTTC.

The genes are TRBV5-1 and TRBJ1-6, with D possibly matching TRBD1 (5 bases). This CDR3 is 13 amino acids long. V lost 2 bases and J 13 bases, leaving 13 bases between the germline ends. The germline V gene encodes CDR1 SGHRS and CDR2 YFSETQ. The CDR3 reads CASSLQVSGPLHF. The DNA for the CDR3 is TGCGCCAGCAGCTTACAGGTTTCCGGCCCCCTCCACTTT. Combining the CDR3 with reference TRBV5-1 and TRBJ1-6 gives the whole variable domain KAGVTQTPRYLIKTRGQQVTLSCSPISGHRSVSWYQQTPGQGLQFLFEYFSETQRNKGNFPGRFSGRQFSNSRSEMNVSTLELGDSALYLCASSLQVSGPLHFGNGTRLTVT.

The chain links TRBV5-3 to TRBJ1-5; D is unclear. TRBV5-3 is assigned to the ORF class and has an uncertain function. The CDR3 has 14 amino acids. Trimming left V 4 bases short and J 6 bases short, with 14 bases between. The CDR3 DNA reads as TGTGCCAGAAGCCGGACGCGTACTAGTCAGCCCCAGCATTTT. It is translated as CARSRTRTSQPQHF.

The genes are TRBV15 and TRBJ1-6, with no clear D. V gave up 0 bases and J gave up 5 bases, with 8 bases separating them. Per germline, CDR1 LNHNV and CDR2 YYDKDF (reference sequence). This CDR3 has 15 amino acids. In DNA, the CDR3 is TGTGCCACCAGCAGAGATCACACCAATAATTCACCCCTCCACTTT. This gives the protein CATSRDHTNNSPLHF. The full variable domain, completed using reference TRBV15 and TRBJ1-6, is DAMVIQNPRYQVTQFGKPVTLSCSQTLNHNVMYWYQQKSSQAPKLLFHYYDKDFNNEADTPDNFQSRRPNTSFCFLDIRSPGLGDTAMYLCATSRDHTNNSPLHFGNGTRLTVT.

This clone was counted between two and nine times. The rearrangement links TRBV4-3 to TRBJ2-3; 11 bases align to TRBD1. V trimming: 0 bases; J trimming: 5 bases; junction bases outside the gene matches: 10. Germline V gives CDR1 LGHNA, CDR2 YSLEER. The CDR3 is 18 residues long. This CDR3 is CASSQDWSDRGLRDTQYF. The CDR3 DNA sequence: TGCGCCAGCAGCCAAGACTGGTCGGACAGGGGGCTGCGAGATACGCAGTATTTT.

V gene TRBV10-3 combines with J gene TRBJ2-2; tentative D call: TRBD2 (5 bases). V was cut by 7 bases and J by 6 bases, with 15 bases left in between. This CDR3 contains 14 residues. Germline V lookup: CDR1 ENHRY, CDR2 SYGVKD. Written as DNA, the CDR3 is TGTGCCATCAAAAATCTTCGGGGTCCCGGGGAGCTGTTTTTT. Its protein is CAIKNLRGPGELFF.

V usage is TRBV2 and J usage is TRBJ2-7; TRBD2 might be the D (5 bases). V gave up 4 bases and J gave up 6 bases, with 19 bases separating them. The CDR3 covers 15 residues. CDR1 and CDR2 (germline): SNHLY, FYNNEI. CDR3 residues: CASSGRLLAGVEQYF. The CDR3 DNA is TGTGCCAGCAGTGGGAGACTGTTGGCCGGGGTCGAGCAGTACTTC.

This clone was counted only a few times. This chain joins TRBV5-6 and TRBJ1-1, with 10 positions matching TRBD1. Germline V gene lookup returns CDR1 SGHDT and CDR2 YYEEEE. The CDR3 sequence is 16 residues long. V gave up 4 bases and J gave up 5 bases; unmatched junction bases: 11. This CDR3 is CASSGRQGAQGTEAFF. CDR3 sequence (DNA): TGTGCCAGCAGCGGAAGACAGGGGGCGCAAGGGACTGAAGCTTTCTTT.

This chain uses TRBV11-2 with TRBJ1-4, with 8 bases that match TRBD1. The length of the CDR3 is 14 residues. V lost 10 bases to trimming and J lost 3 bases; unmatched junction nucleotides: 7. Germline V gives CDR1 SGHAT, CDR2 FQNNGV. The CDR3 region is CATNPGQANEKLFF. DNA for the CDR3: TGTGCCACCAATCCGGGACAGGCTAATGAAAAACTGTTTTTT.

In this sample, this clone turned up once. The gene calls are TRBV6-5 and TRBJ1-6; D perhaps matches TRBD1 (5 bases). The CDR3 consists of 16 residues. The V end was cut by 2 bases, the J end by 4 bases, with 12 bases between. Germline V CDR1 and CDR2: MNHEY, SVGAGI. DNA for the CDR3: TGTGCCAGCAGTTACCAGATGCAGGGTTATAATTCACCCCTCCACTTT. Encoded protein: CASSYQMQGYNSPLHF.

This chain connects TRBV6-5 to TRBJ2-1; 8 bases map to TRBD1. Trimming at V came to 10 bases and at J to 3 bases, leaving 5 bases not matched to a gene. This CDR3 has 13 residues. Germline V gene lookup returns CDR1 MNHEY and CDR2 SVGAGI. CDR3 DNA sequence: TGTGCCACATTGGACAGGGACTACAATGAGCAGTTCTTC. It is translated as CATLDRDYNEQFF.

J is TRBJ2-3 and V is TRBV7-2; 8 positions match TRBD2. V gave up 3 bases and J gave up 2 bases; unmatched junction bases: 4. Looked up from germline, CDR1 is SGHTA and CDR2 is FQGNSA. CDR3 length: 15 residues. CDR3 nucleotides: TGTGCCAGCAGCTTTAGCGGGGCAATCACAGATACGCAGTATTTT. As protein: CASSFSGAITDTQYF.